This passage covers 8 T cell receptor beta chains from one sample sequenced in a study of OX40 agonist ivuxolimab in advanced cancers. The assay was immunoSEQ multiplex PCR, and TCRdb's table has in-frame clones only and misses some. This repertoire shows 95,000 to 150,000 clones, approximately 92% found once; its top ten account for about 0.14%. This specimen was CD4+ or CD8+ T cells sorted from blood, taken in a trial of the OX40 agonist ivuxolimab. The receptor source for this set is an adult with an advanced solid tumor such as melanoma, head and neck, liver or kidney cancer.

This rearrangement joins TRBV19 to TRBJ1-5; D possibly corresponds to TRBD1 (6 bases). The germline CDR1 and CDR2 sequences are LNHDA and SQIVND (reference sequence). Deletions cut 8 bases from V and 9 bases from J, with 17 bases between. CDR3 length equals 13 residues. The CDR3 reads CASQHRALGPQHF. The CDR3 DNA sequence: TGTGCCAGTCAGCACAGGGCCCTGGGGCCCCAGCATTTT.

Concerning this clone itself: This specimen includes other DNA sequences encoding the same CDR3. The CDR3 here is CASSIGTGVTDTQYF. CDR3 nucleotides: TGTGCCAGTAGTATAGGGACAGGGGTCACAGATACGCAGTATTTT. The chain combines TRBV19 with TRBJ2-3; 9 bases match TRBD1. The germline V gene has CDR1 LNHDA and CDR2 SQIVND (reference sequence). Unmatched junction bases numbered 1, after V lost 1 base and J lost 2 bases. The CDR3 is 15 residues long.

V usage is TRBV9 and J usage is TRBJ2-5; TRBD2 aligns across 10 bases. The CDR3 consists of 15 residues. Unmatched junction bases numbered 7, after V lost 3 bases and J lost 5 bases. Germline V gene lookup returns CDR1 SGDLS and CDR2 YYNGEE. CDR3 DNA: TGTGCCAGCAGCGGCCAGCGGGGGGGCGGCGAGACCCAGTACTTC. Translating it yields CASSGQRGGGETQYF.

The chain uses TRBV7-3 and TRBJ2-1; 10 nucleotides line up with TRBD1. There are 16 residues in the CDR3. V dropped 5 bases and J dropped 4; count of bases not matched to a gene: 8. Germline V CDR1 and CDR2: SGHTA, FQGTGA. CDR3 loop: CASSLGQGVWYNEQFF. In DNA form, the CDR3 reads TGTGCCAGCAGCCTAGGACAGGGGGTATGGTACAATGAGCAGTTCTTC.

The sample holds one count of this clone. The chain recombines TRBV6-1 with TRBJ2-3; D may be TRBD1 (5 bases). V shed 4 bases and J shed 2 bases, with 10 bases lying between them. Germline CDR1 MNHNS, CDR2 SASEGT. This CDR3 contains 14 residues. This CDR3 reads CASSGQIYTDTQYF. The CDR3, as DNA: TGTGCCAGCAGTGGACAGATTTACACAGATACGCAGTATTTT.

This clone was found once. The CDR3 nucleotides read TGTGCCAGCAGCGTAGCTGTGGGGGGCTCCTACAATGAGCAGTTCTTC. Protein product: CASSVAVGGSYNEQFF. The genes are TRBV9 and TRBJ2-1; D is possibly TRBD2 (6 bases). Germline V gene sequence: CDR1 SGDLS, CDR2 YYNGEE. Trimming left V 0 bases short and J 0 bases short, with 10 bases between. The CDR3 spans 16 residues.

The V and J genes are TRBV6-1 and TRBJ2-2; possible D gene TRBD1, 5 bases. Per germline, CDR1 MNHNS and CDR2 SASEGT. V dropped 2 bases and J dropped 3 bases, with 10 bases sitting between them. This CDR3 contains 15 residues. CDR3 in DNA: TGTGCCAGCAGTGAACGGTCAGGGTACACCGGGGAGCTGTTTTTT. Translated, it gives CASSERSGYTGELFF.

The chain joins TRBV4-2 to TRBJ2-3; D unresolved. This CDR3 region has 15 residues. V was pared by 1 base and J by 3 bases, with 11 bases between. The V gene's germline CDR1 is LGHNA and CDR2 YNFKEQ. The CDR3 sequence is CASSQGSSITDTQYF. The CDR3 region has the DNA TGTGCCAGCAGCCAAGGATCGTCCATAACAGATACGCAGTATTTT.